A single sample gave rise to the 14 T cell receptor beta chains below, sequenced in a study of T cells after yellow fever vaccination (dated by TCRdb to between 2018 and 2020). Reading the label with the study, this specimen's treatment or condition is: live attenuated yellow fever vaccine strain. The library was made by 5' RACE. The listed sequencing device is Illumina HiSeq 2500. The public reads were run again by TCRdb, first through fastp at Q25 and then through MiXCR, and only productive beta chains were kept. Each CDR3 protein gets just one entry, which takes the most common genes and DNA from the rows behind it. Recorded for this sample are about 320,000 distinct CDR3 sequences; about 6.6% of them occurred a single time. The top ten clones comprise roughly a sixth of the sample. The sequenced sample was PBMCs, obtained 45 days after the first yellow fever vaccination. The receptors here all came from a man aged 18 to 30 who received the YFV17D yellow fever vaccine.

This rearrangement joins TRBV5-1 to TRBJ2-4; TRBD1 aligns across 9 bases. The CDR3 contains 15 residues. Per germline, CDR1 SGHRS and CDR2 YFSETQ. The trim removed 2 bases at V and 7 bases at J, leaving 7 bases unmatched. The CDR3 DNA reads as TGCGCCAGCAGCTTTACAGGGGGCTTCGAGAACATTCAGTACTTC. Translated: CASSFTGGFENIQYF. The variable domain in full, with the rest retrieved from reference TRBV5-1 and TRBJ2-4, is KAGVTQTPRYLIKTRGQQVTLSCSPISGHRSVSWYQQTPGQGLQFLFEYFSETQRNKGNFPGRFSGRQFSNSRSEMNVSTLELGDSALYLCASSFTGGFENIQYFGAGTRLSVL.

This clonotype was observed a handful of times. V is TRBV3-1 and J is TRBJ1-1; D gene uncertain. The CDR3 length is 11 residues. V lost 1 base and J lost 4, with 1 base in between. Germline CDR1 is LGHDT and CDR2 is YNNKEL (reference sequence). The DNA of the CDR3 is TGTGCCAGCAGCCAAGTCACTGAAGCTTTCTTT. This encodes CASSQVTEAFF.

This sequence joins TRBV12-3 or TRBV12-4 and TRBJ2-1, with D perhaps TRBD1 (5 bases). The CDR3 contains 12 residues. Trimming cost V 8 bases and J 8 bases, with 13 bases left between them. The CDR3 sequence: CASAPGRDEQFF. CDR3 DNA sequence: TGTGCCAGCGCCCCAGGGCGCGATGAGCAGTTCTTC.

V gene TRBV30 combines with J gene TRBJ2-2, with D maybe TRBD2 (5 bases). This CDR3 is built from 12 residues. Germline values: CDR1 GTSNPN, CDR2 SVGIG (reference sequence). V shed 0 bases and J shed 7 bases, with 6 bases lying between them. DNA of the CDR3: TGTGCCTGGAGTGTAGGAGGCGGGGAGCTGTTTTTT. Its protein product is CAWSVGGGELFF.

This clonotype showed up just a few times. The V and J genes are TRBV28 and TRBJ1-4; a weak D match, TRBD1 (6 bases). Trimming pared 2 bases from V and 5 bases from J, leaving 15 bases between. Looked up from germline, CDR1 is MDHEN and CDR2 is SYDVKM. The CDR3 loop spans 16 amino acids. CDR3 coding DNA: TGTGCCAGCAGTTTAGCAGGGGCGGGACGCAATGAAAAACTGTTTTTT. Amino acid sequence: CASSLAGAGRNEKLFF. Complete variable domain (other parts from reference TRBV28 and TRBJ1-4): DVKVTQSSRYLVKRTGEKVFLECVQDMDHENMFWYRQDPGLGLRLIYFSYDVKMKEKGDIPEGYSVSREKKERFSLILESASTNQTSMYLCASSLAGAGRNEKLFFGSGTQLSVL.

This clonotype was observed many times. The V call is TRBV20-1, the J call TRBJ1-6; 9 bases agree with TRBD1. The CDR3 sequence is 15 residues long. V trimming: 2 bases; J trimming: 9 bases; junction bases outside the gene matches: 8. CDR1 is DFQATT and CDR2 is SNEGSKA in the germline V gene (reference sequence). In nucleotides, the CDR3 is TGCAGTGCTAGAACTCCCGGGACAGGGCTTTCACCCCTCCACTTT. Amino acids: CSARTPGTGLSPLHF.

The chain couples TRBV29-1 to TRBJ2-3, with D perhaps assigned TRBD1 or TRBD2 (6 bases each). Trimming left V 4 bases short and J 2 bases short, with 25 bases between. The CDR3 runs to 18 residues. The germline CDR1 and CDR2 sequences are SQVTM and ANQGSEA. The CDR3 sequence: CSVGELRGAYPNTDTQYF. The DNA of the CDR3 is TGCAGCGTTGGAGAGTTGAGGGGGGCTTACCCAAACACAGATACGCAGTATTTT.

This clonotype was seen ten or more times. This sequence joins TRBV18 and TRBJ1-5; tentatively, D is TRBD1 (5 bases). V dropped 3 bases and J dropped 0 bases, with 9 bases sitting between them. The CDR3 length is 15 residues. Germline CDR1 and CDR2: KGHSH and LQKENI. The CDR3 loop reads CASSPSQVSNQPQHF. The CDR3 DNA reads as TGTGCCAGCTCACCTTCACAGGTTAGCAATCAGCCCCAGCATTTT.

The chain joins TRBV11-2 to TRBJ2-1, with 14 bases lining up with TRBD2. The CDR3 is 16 amino acids. V dropped 3 bases and J dropped 3; count of bases not matched to a gene: 1. From germline, CDR1 is SGHAT and CDR2 FQNNGV. The CDR3 DNA is TGTGCCAGCAGCTTTGGACTAGCGGGGGGCTACAATGAGCAGTTCTTC. Encoded protein: CASSFGLAGGYNEQFF.

V gene TRBV5-1 combines with J gene TRBJ2-5; 8 bases map to TRBD2. The germline CDR1 and CDR2 sequences are SGHRS and YFSETQ. V shed 4 bases, J shed 5 bases, and the junction held 13 bases outside the gene matches. The length of the CDR3 is 16 residues. The CDR3 DNA reads as TGCGCCAGCAGCGAGGCCGCTCGCGGGGGGTCGGAGACCCAGTACTTC. This codes for CASSEAARGGSETQYF.

The chain is built from TRBV12-3 or TRBV12-4 and TRBJ1-4, with unresolved D. V lost 8 bases and J lost 0, with 7 bases in between. CDR3 length: 13 amino acids. The CDR3 DNA sequence: TGTGCCAGCGCCGTCACAACTAATGAAAAACTGTTTTTT. It specifies CASAVTTNEKLFF.

The chain couples TRBV12-3 or TRBV12-4 to TRBJ2-5, with 9 bases that match TRBD2. The CDR3 sequence is 15 residues long. The trim removed 6 bases at V and 5 bases at J, leaving 10 bases unmatched. The CDR3 region has the DNA TGTGCCAGCAGCCCTGCGGCGCTAGCGGGGGAGACCCAGTACTTC. Its protein is CASSPAALAGETQYF.

This clonotype was seen a handful of times. The chain is built from TRBV10-3 and TRBJ1-1; no firm D call. V dropped 1 base and J dropped 1 base, with 7 bases sitting between them. CDR1 ENHRY and CDR2 SYGVKD come from the germline V gene. CDR3 length equals 14 residues. CDR3 residues: CAISEFKANTEAFF. CDR3 DNA sequence: TGTGCCATCAGTGAGTTTAAAGCGAACACTGAAGCTTTCTTT.

The genes are TRBV3-1 and TRBJ1-4; D remains unclear. Trimming shortened V by 4 bases and J by 6 bases, and 9 bases separated the two germline ends. The CDR3 has 13 residues. Germline V gene data show CDR1 as LGHDT and CDR2 as YNNKEL (reference sequence). The CDR3, as DNA: TGTGCCAGCAGCCCCGCACTTGATGAAAAACTGTTTTTT. Translation gives CASSPALDEKLFF.